This T cell receptor beta chain was captured by sequencing in a study of blood T cell repertoires in COVID-19. The ends were cut back, 4 bases at V and 5 bases at J, with 9 bases in the middle. This CDR3 contains 12 residues. Looked up from germline, CDR1 is SGHDT and CDR2 is YYEEEE. The repertoire was sequenced with immunoSEQ multiplex PCR; TCRdb's copy has only in-frame clones and lacks some. The sample contains approximately 120,000 clones, more than 70% of which appear only once. This clone was seen once. The chain has TRBV5-6 and TRBJ1-2; possibly TRBD1 for D (6 bases). Sequencing was carried out using peripheral blood. This clonotype originated in an elderly woman with acute or convalescent COVID-19. Here the CDR3 reads CASSTGQYGYTF. In DNA, the CDR3 is TGTGCCAGCAGCACCGGACAGTATGGCTACACCTTC. The whole variable domain, filled in from reference TRBV5-6 and TRBJ1-2, reads DAGVTQSPTHLIKTRGQQVTLRCSPKSGHDTVSWYQQALGQGPQFIFQYYEEEERQRGNFPDRFSGHQFPNYSSELNVNALLLGDSALYLCASSTGQYGYTFGSGTRLTVV.